Following are 23 T cell receptor beta chains from one sample sequenced in a study of Ad26.COV2.S vaccination and SARS-CoV-2 variants. Treatment reported: approximately 18 received Ad26.COV2.S at low or high dose, single or two shots; 5 received placebo; per-sample allocation not given. Collection of samples fell on day 63 after the first vaccine or placebo injection. The table came from immunoSEQ multiplex PCR; TCRdb's copy has only in-frame clones and leaves some out. Among around 450,000 clones listed, roughly nine tenths were seen once. The source material was peripheral blood, sampled in a trial of Ad26.COV2.S vaccine versus placebo. These receptor sequences come from a person aged 18-65 years who received the Ad26.COV2.S COVID-19 vaccine or a placebo.

The gene calls are TRBV6-6 and TRBJ2-4; D gene uncertain. Trimming stripped 2 bases from V and 6 bases from J, with 11 bases between. From germline, CDR1 is MNHNY and CDR2 SVGAGI (reference sequence). CDR3 length: 14 amino acids. This chain's CDR3 is CASSYRQDPNIQYF. CDR3 sequence (DNA): TGTGCCAGCAGTTACAGGCAGGACCCAAACATTCAGTACTTC.

The rearrangement links TRBV2 to TRBJ1-1; 9 bases are shared with TRBD1. J gave up 1 base and V 6 bases, and 3 bases lay outside the gene matches. Germline V lookup: CDR1 SNHLY, CDR2 FYNNEI. The CDR3 loop spans 14 amino acids. CDR3 sequence (DNA): TGTGCCAGCAGGCCGACAGGGGGGAACACTGAAGCTTTCTTT. Its translation is CASRPTGGNTEAFF.

A single count supports this clone. The chain is built from TRBV7-8 and TRBJ2-5; TRBD2 might be the D (6 bases). V was trimmed by 5 bases and J by 3 bases, leaving 22 bases between them. This CDR3 is 17 amino acids long. Germline V CDR1 and CDR2: SGHVS, FQNEAQ. CDR3 in amino acids: CASSQYTAGRSKETQYF. CDR3 DNA sequence: TGTGCCAGCAGCCAATATACCGCGGGGCGATCAAAAGAGACCCAGTACTTC.

This clone was observed a handful of times. The chain joins TRBV6-5 to TRBJ2-7; D is uncertain. The CDR3 is 10 amino acids. The ends were cut back, 10 bases at V and 3 bases at J, with 7 bases in the middle. Per germline, CDR1 MNHEY and CDR2 SVGAGI. The CDR3: CATQIYEQYF. CDR3 sequence (DNA): TGTGCCACTCAAATCTACGAGCAGTACTTC.

V usage is TRBV19 and J usage is TRBJ2-7, with D perhaps assigned TRBD1 or TRBD2 (7 bases each). The V gene lost 5 bases and the J gene lost 2 bases, with 19 bases spanning the gap. The CDR3 consists of 16 residues. In germline, CDR1 is LNHDA, CDR2 SQIVND (reference sequence). The CDR3 spells CASSPQGRGQTYEQYF. CDR3 coding DNA: TGTGCCAGTAGTCCCCAGGGGAGGGGGCAAACCTACGAGCAGTACTTC.

This rearrangement joins TRBV7-9 to TRBJ2-7; the match to TRBD1 covers 8 bases. The CDR3 totals 14 residues. Germline V gene lookup returns CDR1 SEHNR and CDR2 FQNEAQ (reference sequence). The V gene end was trimmed by 4 bases and the J gene end by 2 bases; junction bases not matched to a gene: 4. The DNA of the CDR3 is TGTGCCAGCAGCTCCGGGACAGGCCCCTACGAGCAGTACTTC. Residues: CASSSGTGPYEQYF.

This clone was detected once. The gene calls are TRBV7-3 and TRBJ2-5, with 7 bases fitting TRBD2. The CDR3 length is 14 residues. Germline lookup yields CDR1 SGHTA and CDR2 FQGTGA. V gave up 4 bases and J gave up 5 bases; unmatched junction bases: 7. The CDR3 protein is CASSSGLVGETQYF. In DNA form, the CDR3 reads TGTGCCAGCAGCTCCGGACTAGTAGGCGAGACCCAGTACTTC.

The rearrangement joins TRBV18 to TRBJ1-5; 7 positions agree with TRBD1. The V segment lost 4 bases and the J segment 1 base; nucleotides outside the gene matches: 4. The CDR3 contains 15 residues. The V gene's germline CDR1 is KGHSH and CDR2 LQKENI. The CDR3 sequence: CASSLTGDSNQPQHF. CDR3 coding DNA: TGTGCCAGCTCACTTACAGGGGACAGCAATCAGCCCCAGCATTTT.

The chain couples TRBV20-1 to TRBJ2-7; D possibly corresponds to TRBD2 (5 bases). The germline gives CDR1 DFQATT, CDR2 SNEGSKA (reference sequence). The CDR3 spans 11 residues. Trimming took 6 bases from V and 5 from J, leaving 11 bases between them. The CDR3 reads CSAPRGHEQYF. In nucleotides, the CDR3 is TGCAGTGCCCCGCGAGGGCACGAGCAGTACTTC.

The rearrangement links TRBV18 to TRBJ2-2, with D unclear. CDR3 length: 14 amino acids. Germline CDR1 and CDR2: KGHSH and LQKENI. Deletions cut 2 bases from V and 6 bases from J, with 10 bases between. The DNA for the CDR3 is TGTGCCAGCTCACCAGCGTACGAGTCCGGGGAGCTGTTTTTT. Translated, it gives CASSPAYESGELFF.

The chain is built from TRBV9 and TRBJ2-7; 9 bases line up with TRBD1. CDR1 and CDR2 from the germline V gene are SGDLS and YYNGEE. The CDR3 has 14 residues. V was pared by 8 bases and J by 4 bases, with 10 bases of the junction left unmatched. The CDR3, as DNA: TGTGCCAGTTCAGAGGGGACAGGGCCGTACGAGCAGTACTTC. Amino acid sequence: CASSEGTGPYEQYF. The whole variable domain, filled in from reference TRBV9 and TRBJ2-7, reads DSGVTQTPKHLITATGQRVTLRCSPRSGDLSVYWYQQSLDQGLQFLIQYYNGEERAKGNILERFSAQQFPDLHSELNLSSLELGDSALYFCASSEGTGPYEQYFGPGTRLTVT.

The chain combines TRBV18 with TRBJ1-2; 9 bases align to TRBD1. The CDR3 spans 14 residues. Germline V gene data show CDR1 as KGHSH and CDR2 as LQKENI. V lost 2 bases and J lost 5; bases outside the gene matches: 3. CDR3: CASSPGDREYGYTF. In DNA form, the CDR3 reads TGTGCCAGCTCACCAGGGGACAGGGAATATGGCTACACCTTC.

The V and J genes are TRBV25-1 and TRBJ1-1; 10 positions match TRBD1. The CDR3 length is 14 residues. Germline CDR1 reads MGHDK; CDR2 reads SYGVNS. With V trimmed by 5 bases and J by 5 bases, 5 bases remained unmatched. The CDR3 loop is CASSNLDRGTEAFF. CDR3 DNA sequence: TGTGCCAGCAGTAATCTGGACAGGGGGACTGAAGCTTTCTTT.

The chain recombines TRBV19 with TRBJ1-2, with 9 nucleotides matching TRBD1. J gave up 5 bases and V 4 bases, and 17 bases lay outside the gene matches. CDR1 and CDR2 from the germline V gene are LNHDA and SQIVND (reference sequence). The CDR3 has 18 amino acids. In DNA, the CDR3 is TGTGCCAGTAGTAACCGGGACAGGGAAGGCGGGGGTATTTATGGCTACACCTTC. Its protein is CASSNRDREGGGIYGYTF.

Comments on this clone: At one end the junction does not follow the germline gene, possibly because of a read error. The rearrangement links TRBV11-3 to TRBJ1-1, with no clear D. The CDR3 runs 11 residues. Germline CDR1 and CDR2: SGHNT and YENEEA. CDR3 coding DNA: TGCGCGAAAGGGCGGGACACTGAAGCTTTCTTT. This encodes CAKGRDTEAFF.

The J gene is TRBJ1-3, the V gene TRBV18; 7 bases align to TRBD1. After removal of 6 bases from V and 0 bases from J, the junction contained 5 bases not matched to a gene. The germline CDR1 and CDR2 sequences are KGHSH and LQKENI. The CDR3 has 15 residues. The CDR3 spells CASSRDRDSGNTIYF. CDR3 DNA: TGTGCCAGCTCTCGAGACAGGGACTCTGGAAACACCATATATTTT.

This sequence joins TRBV7-8 and TRBJ1-5, with unresolved D. The V gene lost 1 base and the J gene lost 3 bases, with 1 base spanning the gap. CDR1 SGHVS and CDR2 FQNEAQ come from the germline V gene. CDR3 length: 12 amino acids. The CDR3 spells CASSLVNQPQHF. The DNA for the CDR3 is TGTGCCAGCAGCTTAGTCAATCAGCCCCAGCATTTT. The full variable domain, completed using reference TRBV7-8 and TRBJ1-5, is GAGVSQSPRYKVAKRGQDVALRCDPISGHVSLFWYQQALGQGPEFLTYFQNEAQLDKSGLPSDRFFAERPEGSVSTLKIQRTQQEDSAVYLCASSLVNQPQHFGDGTRLSIL.

This rearrangement joins TRBV13 to TRBJ2-1; 12 nucleotides align to TRBD2. Germline CDR1 PRHDT, CDR2 FYEKMQ (reference sequence). Losses at the gene ends were 5 bases for V and 8 bases for J; bases not matched to a gene: 10. This CDR3 has 16 amino acids. The CDR3 spells CASSTLAGGPVDEQFF. The CDR3 region has the DNA TGTGCCAGCAGCACCCTAGCGGGAGGGCCAGTGGATGAGCAGTTCTTC.

The V call is TRBV9, the J call TRBJ2-3; 16 bases fit TRBD2. With V trimmed by 2 bases and J by 1 base, 4 bases remained unmatched. The CDR3 length is 18 residues. CDR1 SGDLS and CDR2 YYNGEE come from the germline V gene. The CDR3 here is CASSVGTSGRVGTDTQYF. CDR3 sequence (DNA): TGTGCCAGCAGCGTGGGGACTAGCGGGAGGGTCGGCACAGATACGCAGTATTTT.

This clone has a handful of counts. The V gene is TRBV4-2, the J gene TRBJ2-2; the match to TRBD1 covers 10 bases. The CDR3 totals 16 residues. CDR1 LGHNA and CDR2 YNFKEQ come from the germline V gene. V was pared by 3 bases and J by 6 bases, with 7 bases of the junction left unmatched. The CDR3 region has the DNA TGTGCCAGCAGCCAGGGGACAGGGGCGTTTGCCGGGGAGCTGTTTTTT. Its protein is CASSQGTGAFAGELFF.

This chain uses TRBV11-1 with TRBJ2-7; no reliable D call. V gave up 1 base and J gave up 2 bases, with 9 bases separating them. The CDR3 runs to 14 residues. Germline values: CDR1 SGHAT, CDR2 FQDESV (reference sequence). CDR3 region: CASSLGVRAYEQYF. The CDR3 bases are TGTGCCAGCAGCTTAGGGGTCAGAGCCTACGAGCAGTACTTC.

This rearrangement joins TRBV29-1 to TRBJ2-7, with a weak D call TRBD1 (5 bases). V shed 6 bases and J shed 2 bases, with 14 bases lying between them. Germline-derived CDR1 and CDR2 are SQVTM and ANQGSEA. There are 13 residues in the CDR3. In nucleotides, the CDR3 is TGCAGCGTCGCAGGGTATGGAGCCTACGAGCAGTACTTC. It specifies CSVAGYGAYEQYF.

This clone was found once. The rearrangement links TRBV18 to TRBJ1-1; D gene ambiguous. Trimming pared 5 bases from V and 1 base from J, leaving 8 bases between. Germline CDR1 KGHSH, CDR2 LQKENI. This CDR3 spans 13 amino acids. The CDR3 sequence is CASSTGRNTEAFF. The CDR3 bases are TGTGCCAGCTCAACCGGGAGGAACACTGAAGCTTTCTTT.